These 7 T cell receptor beta chains share one sample of origin, sequenced in a study of Tregs in tolerant kidney transplant recipients. Sequencing used immunoSEQ multiplex PCR; TCRdb keeps in-frame clones, though not all of them. Here the sample spans 95,000 or so clones, 80% to 95% being singletons. Mixed chimerism was transient after nonmyeloablative marrow transplants from related graft donors. Sequenced material: CD4+ T cells from blood (PBMCs), taken 12 months after the transplant. The receptors derive from a human patient who received a combined kidney and bone marrow transplant. The T cells may come from the graft donor.

V and J are TRBV4-3 and TRBJ2-2; the match to TRBD1 covers 8 bases. V lost 3 bases to trimming and J lost 7 bases; unmatched junction nucleotides: 7. The length of the CDR3 is 15 residues. Germline V gives CDR1 LGHNA, CDR2 YSLEER. DNA of the CDR3: TGCGCCAGCAGCCAGGGTGGGACAGGAGGCGGGGAGCTGTTTTTT. Its translation: CASSQGGTGGGELFF.

The genes are TRBV6-5 and TRBJ1-1, with TRBD1 matching 7 bases. The CDR3 extends over 11 amino acids. Trimming cost V 11 bases and J 7 bases; bases outside gene matches: 7. In germline, CDR1 is MNHEY, CDR2 SVGAGI. The CDR3, as DNA: TGTGCCGTCCACAGGGGCCTTGAAGCTTTCTTT. Its protein product is CAVHRGLEAFF.

This chain connects TRBV5-4 to TRBJ1-6; TRBD1 aligns across 12 bases. Germline lookup yields CDR1 SGHNT and CDR2 YYREEE (reference sequence). V lost 1 base, J lost 12 bases, and 5 bases stayed unmatched. The CDR3 contains 15 residues. The DNA of the CDR3 is TGTGCCAGCAGCTTGTATGGGACAGGGGGCCTACCCCTCCACTTT. Encoded protein: CASSLYGTGGLPLHF. The variable domain in full, with the rest retrieved from reference TRBV5-4 and TRBJ1-6, is ETGVTQSPTHLIKTRGQQVTLRCSSQSGHNTVSWYQQALGQGPQFIFQYYREEENGRGNFPPRFSGLQFPNYSSELNVNALELDDSALYLCASSLYGTGGLPLHFGNGTRLTVT.

The V and J genes are TRBV9 and TRBJ2-1; 9 nucleotides line up with TRBD2. This CDR3 has 15 amino acids. Trimming cost V 4 bases and J 9 bases; bases outside gene matches: 11. Germline V gives CDR1 SGDLS, CDR2 YYNGEE. The CDR3 DNA is TGTGCCAGCAGCATGGGACTAGCTCGGGAGCGTGAGCAGTTCTTC. Its protein is CASSMGLAREREQFF.

The J gene is TRBJ2-1, the V gene TRBV2; perhaps TRBD2 as D (6 bases). The V end was cut by 5 bases, the J end by 3 bases, with 17 bases between. CDR3 length equals 16 residues. The germline V gene encodes CDR1 SNHLY and CDR2 FYNNEI. The CDR3 DNA sequence: TGTGCCAGCAGTTTCGACTGGACGGGAGTCTACAATGAGCAGTTCTTC. Translating it yields CASSFDWTGVYNEQFF.

A note on this clone: Its ends do not fully match the called genes, so a read error is possible. Other DNA sequences in the sample encode the same CDR3. The V and J genes are TRBV6-6 and TRBJ1-1; a weak D match, TRBD1 (5 bases). In germline, CDR1 is MNHNY, CDR2 SVGAGI (reference sequence). CDR3 length equals 15 residues. CDR3 coding DNA: TGTGCCAGCAATTCCCTGGGGGGGTGGGGCACTGAAGCCTTCTTT. This encodes CASNSLGGWGTEAFF.

J is TRBJ1-2 and V is TRBV15, with a tentative D call TRBD1 (5 bases). V was clipped by 0 bases and J by 8 bases, with 13 bases between them. Germline loops: CDR1 LNHNV, CDR2 YYDKDF (reference sequence). This CDR3 has 14 amino acids. The CDR3 spells CATSRDRGLGGYTF. For the CDR3, the DNA is TGTGCCACCAGCAGAGATCGGGGACTAGGGGGCTACACCTTC.